The T cell receptor beta chain under discussion was sequenced for a study of T cells in Graves' hyperthyroidism and ophthalmopathy. Clinical symptoms, serum thyroxine and TRAb, thyroid ultrasound and orbital computed tomography were used for the diagnoses. The V end was cut by 8 bases, the J end by 2 bases, with 12 bases between. In germline, CDR1 is MRHNA, CDR2 SNTAGT. The CDR3 is 13 residues long. There were TCR beta CDR3 regions amplified from RNA transcripts. Initially, a first-round RT-PCR of the TCR CDR3 employed the HTBI primer set. TCRdb used MiXCR to reprocess the multiplex PCR reads, holding one entry per CDR3 protein. The table lists hundreds of thousands of distinct CDR3 sequences, under 25% of them singletons. This clonotype was found many times.

V is TRBV6-4 and J is TRBJ1-2, with D hard to call. The source material was blood. This TCR was recovered from a man aged 30 to 39 with Graves' ophthalmopathy. CDR3 sequence reads: CASSPGLNYGYTF. CDR3 DNA: TGTGCCAGCTCACCCGGACTGAACTATGGCTACACCTTC.